The table lists the clone carrying this T cell receptor beta chain with a few counts. A CD45RO/CCR7/CD25/CD127/CD95/CD27 panel sorted naive, central memory, regulatory and stem cell-like memory CD4+ cells. The sample comes from a study of beta chain features in type 1 diabetes. Of the isolated RNA, all was reverse transcribed, and so the sequenced material was expressed TCRB transcripts. Generated by immunoSEQ multiplex PCR, the TCRdb table keeps only in-frame clones and is missing some. This sample carries fewer than 550,000 clones, over 10% of them seen once, and the ten largest clones take roughly 0.046%. The CDR3 extends over 16 amino acids. Germline assignment: CDR1 SGHTA and CDR2 FQGNSA. V lost 4 bases, J lost 2 bases, and 10 bases stayed unmatched.

The clonotype originates from a woman aged 18 to 35 in good health. The rearrangement links TRBV7-2 to TRBJ2-7; 8 bases line up with TRBD1. Sequencing used naive CD4+ T cells from blood. CDR3 loop: CASSSTTGGKPYEQYF. In DNA, the CDR3 is TGTGCCAGCAGCTCAACTACAGGGGGTAAACCCTACGAGCAGTACTTC.